The text below deals with one T cell receptor beta chain. Original processing notes: Amplified reference gene primers provided the basis for estimating nucleated cell counts. Sequenced by immunoSEQ multiplex PCR; TCRdb stores in-frame clones only, minus some. That table gives V, J and clone size, and the DNA gave D and trimming. The sample shows under 200,000 clones, more than 90% of them seen only once. This sample was taken from a study of blood T cell repertoires in COVID-19. Study as a whole: The United States, Italy and Spain provided the acute and convalescent COVID-19 samples. T cells, B-cell-depleted T cells, or PBMCs provided the cDNA or gDNA that served as material.

The germline V and J ends were trimmed by 4 bases and 6 bases, with 15 bases remaining between them. The CDR3 is made up of 15 amino acids. The germline V gene has CDR1 MDHEN and CDR2 SYDVKM. The sequenced sample was peripheral blood. This TCR derives from a man between 45 and 60 years old with acute or convalescent COVID-19. The chain recombines TRBV28 with TRBJ1-4; no reliable D call. CDR3 nucleotides: TGTGCCAGCAGTTCCTCCAGGAGGAGGGATGAAAAACTGTTTTTT. Encoded protein: CASSSSRRRDEKLFF.